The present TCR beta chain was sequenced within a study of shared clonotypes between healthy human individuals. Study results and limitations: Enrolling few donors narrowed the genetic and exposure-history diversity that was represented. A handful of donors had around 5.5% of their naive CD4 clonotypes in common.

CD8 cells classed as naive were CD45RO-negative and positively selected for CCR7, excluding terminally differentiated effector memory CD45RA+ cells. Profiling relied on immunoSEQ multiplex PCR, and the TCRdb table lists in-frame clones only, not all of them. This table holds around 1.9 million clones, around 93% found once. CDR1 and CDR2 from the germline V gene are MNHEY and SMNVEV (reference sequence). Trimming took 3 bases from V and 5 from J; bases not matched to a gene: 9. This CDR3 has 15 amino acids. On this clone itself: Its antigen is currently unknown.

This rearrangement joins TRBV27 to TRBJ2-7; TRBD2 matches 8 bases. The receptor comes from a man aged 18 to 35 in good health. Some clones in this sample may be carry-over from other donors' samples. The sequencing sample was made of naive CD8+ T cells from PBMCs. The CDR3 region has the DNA TGTGCCAGCAGTTTGAGGGGCGGGAGGTGGGACGAGCAGTACTTC. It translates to CASSLRGGRWDEQYF.